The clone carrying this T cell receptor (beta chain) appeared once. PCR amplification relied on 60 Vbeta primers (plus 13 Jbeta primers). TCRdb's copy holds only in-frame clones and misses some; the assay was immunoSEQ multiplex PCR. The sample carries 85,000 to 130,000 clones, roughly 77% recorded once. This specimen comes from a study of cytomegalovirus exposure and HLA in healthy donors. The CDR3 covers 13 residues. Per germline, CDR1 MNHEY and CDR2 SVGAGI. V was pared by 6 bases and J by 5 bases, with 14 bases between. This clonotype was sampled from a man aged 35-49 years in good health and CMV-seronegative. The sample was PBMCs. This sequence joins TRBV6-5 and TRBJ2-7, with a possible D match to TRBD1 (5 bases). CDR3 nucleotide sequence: TGTGCCAGCAGGCGGACAACTGTCCACGAGCAGTACTTC. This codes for CASRRTTVHEQYF.